This is a list of T cell receptor beta chains from one sample in a study of shared clonotypes between healthy human individuals. This table comes from immunoSEQ multiplex PCR, and its TCRdb copy is limited to in-frame clones, with some not included. The sample consists of about 2.3 million clones, just over 90% of them appearing once. Sequenced material: naive CD4+ T cells from PBMCs. The receptors were sampled from a man aged 18 to 29 in good health. Some clones in this sample may be carry-over from other donors' samples. CDR3s include the opening cysteine and the closing phenylalanine or tryptophan. Fields, in order: CDR3 length, J gene, clone size, D gene, V gene, CDR3 DNA, CDR3 protein. D genes are given only for firm matches. A row's size may be missing; if present it is once, few, many or a size class.

>13|TRBJ2-1|NA|NA|TRBV10-3
TGTGCCATCAGGGGTCCCCGCGCCCACGAGCAGTTCTTC
CAIRGPRAHEQFF
>12|TRBJ2-7|NA|NA|TRBV14
TGTGCCAGCAGCCAAGTTCCCCGAGAGCAGTACTTC
CASSQVPREQYF
>15|TRBJ2-1|NA|TRBD2|TRBV6-5
TGTGCCAGCAGTTACTCGAGACGGGAGGGCCATCTTCAGTTCTTC
CASSYSRREGHLQFF
>15|TRBJ2-1|NA|NA|TRBV6-6
TGTGCCAGCAGTTATTTTCTGGGAGGGGGCAATGAGCAGTTCTTC
CASSYFLGGGNEQFF
>14|TRBJ2-7|NA|NA|TRBV5-6
TGTGCCAGCAGCTTGGATTCCAGGAGTTACGAGCAGTACTTC
CASSLDSRSYEQYF
>16|TRBJ2-2|NA|TRBD1|TRBV10-3
TGTGCCATCAGTGAGCCGGGACAGGGGAACACCGGGGAGCTGTTTTTT
CAISEPGQGNTGELFF
>12|TRBJ2-1|once|NA|TRBV27
TGTGCCAGCAGTTCCGGCCCCTACCCGCAGTTCTTC
CASSSGPYPQFF
>14|TRBJ2-2|NA|NA|TRBV19
TGTGCCAGTAGTAGCAGGGAGGTGACCGGGGAGCTGTTTTTT
CASSSREVTGELFF
>13|TRBJ2-7|NA|TRBD2|TRBV29-1
TGCAGCGCTCTAGCGGCCAGCTCCTACGAGCAGTACTTC
CSALAASSYEQYF
>15|TRBJ2-7|NA|TRBD2|TRBV7-3
TGTGCCAGCAGCTTAGGGGGCGGGAGGGAGTACGAGCAGTACTTC
CASSLGGGREYEQYF
>19|TRBJ2-6|NA|TRBD2|TRBV14
TGTGCCAGCAGCTTAAGGTGGGGACTAGCGGGAGCTGGGGCCAACGTCCTGACTTTC
CASSLRWGLAGAGANVLTF
>19|TRBJ2-7|NA|TRBD1|TRBV7-6
TGTGCCAGCAGCTTAGGGGGGACCGGGACAGGGGGCGCGGTCTACGAGCAGTACTTC
CASSLGGTGTGGAVYEQYF
>14|TRBJ1-1|once|NA|TRBV15
TGTGCCACCAGCAGAGAGGTGGGTATCACTGAAGCTTTCTTT
CATSREVGITEAFF
>15|TRBJ1-1|NA|NA|TRBV25-1
TGTGCCAGCAGTGAGTCCTCTTCAGGGGTCACTGAAGCTTTCTTT
CASSESSSGVTEAFF